A selection of T cell receptor beta chains follows, all from one sample in a study of Ad26.COV2.S vaccination and SARS-CoV-2 variants. Profiled with immunoSEQ multiplex PCR; TCRdb holds only in-frame clones, not every one. Altogether approximately 340,000 clones are present, around 92% being singletons, with the ten largest covering about 3.8%. This sample comprised peripheral blood, obtained after recovery from COVID-19. These receptors originate from a human donor who had recovered from COVID-19. Both conserved end residues are part of each CDR3. The D gene is left open where the match is weak. Clone size is not always given. Where it is, it says once, few, many or a class for expanded clones.

D | J | size | V | DNA | CDR3
TRBD1 | TRBJ2-4 | - | TRBV14 | TGTGCCAGCAGCCCATTCCAACAGGGGGTAGCCAAAAACATTCAGTACTTC | CASSPFQQGVAKNIQYF
- | TRBJ1-1 | - | TRBV5-1 | TGCGCCAGCAGCTCGGACATGAACGCTGAAGCTTTCTTT | CASSSDMNAEAFF
TRBD1 | TRBJ1-6 | - | TRBV9 | TGTGCCAGCAGCCTGCGGGACAGGGCATCACCCCTCCACTTT | CASSLRDRASPLHF
TRBD1 | TRBJ2-1 | - | TRBV4-1 | TGCGCCAGCAGCCGGACGGGACAGGGGGCTTACAATGAGCAGTTCTTC | CASSRTGQGAYNEQFF
- | TRBJ2-1 | - | TRBV5-6 | TGTGCCAGCAGCCGAACAGGGTTGGATCCCAATGAGCAGTTCTTC | CASSRTGLDPNEQFF
- | TRBJ1-2 | once | TRBV7-9 | TGTGCCAGCAGCTTGCCATCCGGGACACCCTATGGCTACACCTTC | CASSLPSGTPYGYTF
- | TRBJ2-5 | - | TRBV15 | TGTGCCACCAGCAGAGATCTCTCAGGGTTGGGAGAGACCCAGTACTTC | CATSRDLSGLGETQYF
- | TRBJ2-2 | - | TRBV7-9 | TGTGCCAGCAGCTTACTCCCAGGGTTAATTGGATCCGGGGAGCTGTTTTTT | CASSLLPGLIGSGELFF
- | TRBJ1-1 | - | TRBV5-4 | TGTGCCAGCAGCTTGGGAGAGATGAACACTGAAGCTTTCTTT | CASSLGEMNTEAFF
- | TRBJ2-1 | - | TRBV27 | TGTGCCAGCAGTTTATTGGGGCAGGCTAACAATGAGCAGTTCTTC | CASSLLGQANNEQFF
- | TRBJ1-2 | - | TRBV5-4 | TGTGCCAGCAGCTTGGCCAGGGGACTCTATGGCTACACCTTC | CASSLARGLYGYTF
- | TRBJ1-5 | - | TRBV5-1 | TGCGCCAGCAGCCCCGGGACGAGTAGCAATCAGCCCCAGCATTTT | CASSPGTSSNQPQHF
- | TRBJ2-5 | - | TRBV3-1/TRBV3-2 | TGTGCCAGCAGCCAAGACAACCGGGAAGCAGAGACCCAGTACTTC | CASSQDNREAETQYF
TRBD1 | TRBJ2-1 | - | TRBV19 | TGTGCCAGTAGTATAGGGGGGACAGTCTACAATGAGCAGTTCTTC | CASSIGGTVYNEQFF
- | TRBJ1-1 | - | TRBV12-3/TRBV12-4 | TGTGCCAGCAGTCTCGGTTTGAACACTGAAGCTTTCTTT | CASSLGLNTEAFF
TRBD1 | TRBJ2-7 | - | TRBV5-1 | TGCGCCAGCAGCTCGGGCCTCGACAGGGCCGCTCGCTACGAGCAGTACTTC | CASSSGLDRAARYEQYF
- | TRBJ1-6 | - | TRBV28 | TGTGCCAGCAGTTTACAGTCGAGGGTACGGTCACCCCTCCACTTT | CASSLQSRVRSPLHF
- | TRBJ2-5 | - | TRBV7-3 | TGTGCCAGCAGCACGGTGCTGGGCGAGACCCAGTACTTC | CASSTVLGETQYF
- | TRBJ2-3 | once | TRBV21-1 | TGTGCCAGCAGCCTAGGGATAGCGGGGGTCACAGATACGCAGTATTTT | CASSLGIAGVTDTQYF
- | TRBJ2-2 | - | TRBV11-3 | TGTGCCAGCAGCTTAGGGGGCACGAACACCGGGGAGCTGTTTTTT | CASSLGGTNTGELFF
- | TRBJ2-7 | - | TRBV10-1 | TGCGCCAGCAGTGGGATCCTGGGGGCCAGCTCCTACGAGCAGTACTTC | CASSGILGASSYEQYF
TRBD1 | TRBJ2-3 | once | TRBV7-3 | TGTGCCAGCAGCTCCGACAGGGGGGCAGATACGCAGTATTTT | CASSSDRGADTQYF
- | TRBJ2-1 | - | TRBV5-6 | TGTGCCAGCAGCTTGGTAGACAGCGATAAGCAGTTCTTC | CASSLVDSDKQFF
- | TRBJ1-1 | - | TRBV7-2 | TGTGCCAGCAGCTTAGTGGGGAACACTGAAGCTTTCTTT | CASSLVGNTEAFF
- | TRBJ2-3 | - | TRBV10-1 | TGCGCCAGCAGTGAACAGGGCGTAGGTACGCAGTATTTT | CASSEQGVGTQYF
- | TRBJ1-2 | - | TRBV7-9 | TGTGCCAGCAGCAATCCGGGACCTTTTTTTGGCTACACCTTC | CASSNPGPFFGYTF
- | TRBJ2-7 | - | TRBV5-6 | TGTGCCAGCAGCTTGGGCGGAGGGGAAGGCTACGAGCAGTACTTC | CASSLGGGEGYEQYF
- | TRBJ2-7 | few | TRBV28 | TGTGCCAGCAGGGTCGGCGGTGTCCACGAGCAGTACTTC | CASRVGGVHEQYF
TRBD1 | TRBJ2-2 | - | TRBV5-1 | TGCGCCAGCAGCTCTTCGACAGGGGAGCCCACCGGGGAGCTGTTTTTT | CASSSSTGEPTGELFF
TRBD2 | TRBJ2-5 | - | TRBV5-1 | TGCGCCAGCAGTTCCCGAGGACTAGCGGGGGGGTACCAAGAGACCCAGTACTTC | CASSSRGLAGGYQETQYF
- | TRBJ1-2 | - | TRBV4-1 | TGCGCCAGCAGCCAAGAAGGACAGAACTATGGCTACACCTTC | CASSQEGQNYGYTF
- | TRBJ2-4 | - | TRBV12-3/TRBV12-4 | TGTGCCAGCAATTTCGGAGGAAACATTCAGTACTTC | CASNFGGNIQYF
- | TRBJ1-4 | - | TRBV11-2 | TGTGCCAGCAGCACGAGCGGAATCGCTAATGAAAAACTGTTTTTT | CASSTSGIANEKLFF
- | TRBJ1-2 | - | TRBV5-4 | TGTGCCAGCAGCTTCCCGGTTAACTATGGCTACACCTTC | CASSFPVNYGYTF
- | TRBJ2-1 | - | TRBV7-2 | TGTGCCAGCAGCTTAGACAGGGTGGGTGAGCAGTTCTTC | CASSLDRVGEQFF
- | TRBJ2-7 | - | TRBV6-5 | TGTGCCAGCAGTTATCGGGCCGAACAAGGCGAGCAGTACTTC | CASSYRAEQGEQYF
- | TRBJ2-6 | once | TRBV18 | TGTGCCAGCTCAGTACAATCTGGGGCCAACGTCCTGACTTTC | CASSVQSGANVLTF
- | TRBJ1-4 | - | TRBV3-1/TRBV3-2 | TGTGCCAGCAGCCGCCTGGACACCTTTAATGAAAAACTGTTTTTT | CASSRLDTFNEKLFF
- | TRBJ2-4 | - | TRBV5-1 | TGCGCCAGCAGCTTGAGAGGTAACATTCAGTACTTC | CASSLRGNIQYF
- | TRBJ1-5 | few | TRBV6-2/TRBV6-3 | TGTGCCAGCAGTACCGATGGGGCCGTGTTTCAGCCCCAGCATTTT | CASSTDGAVFQPQHF
- | TRBJ1-1 | - | TRBV6-1 | TGTGCCAGCAGTGAGGACCCGAACACTGAAGCTTTCTTT | CASSEDPNTEAFF